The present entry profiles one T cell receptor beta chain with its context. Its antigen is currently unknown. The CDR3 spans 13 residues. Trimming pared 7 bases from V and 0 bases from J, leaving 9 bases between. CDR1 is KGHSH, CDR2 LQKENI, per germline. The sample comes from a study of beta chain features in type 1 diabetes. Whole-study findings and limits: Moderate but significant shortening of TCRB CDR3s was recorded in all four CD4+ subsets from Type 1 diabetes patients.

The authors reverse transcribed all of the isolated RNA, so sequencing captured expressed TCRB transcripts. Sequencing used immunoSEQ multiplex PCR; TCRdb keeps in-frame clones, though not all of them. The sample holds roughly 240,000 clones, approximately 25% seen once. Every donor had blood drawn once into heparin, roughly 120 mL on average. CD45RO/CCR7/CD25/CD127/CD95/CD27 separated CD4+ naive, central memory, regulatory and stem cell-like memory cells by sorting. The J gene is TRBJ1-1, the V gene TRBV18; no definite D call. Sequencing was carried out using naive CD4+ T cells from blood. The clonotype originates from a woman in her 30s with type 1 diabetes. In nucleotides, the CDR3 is TGTGCCAGCTGCACCCGAGTGAACACTGAAGCTTTCTTT. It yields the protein CASCTRVNTEAFF.